These 16 T cell receptor beta chains were sequenced from one sample in a study of T cells in severe cutaneous drug reactions. The iRepertoire multiplex PCR system with TCR subtype-specific primers built both bulk and single-cell libraries. TCRdb reanalyzed the multiplex PCR reads, giving one entry per CDR3 protein sequence and no DNA. The sample data list roughly 7,100 distinct CDR3 sequences. Sequenced patients had Stevens-Johnson syndrome or toxic epidermal necrolysis caused by carbamazepine. Sequenced: cells from a skin blister. The receptors here all came from a human donor with toxic epidermal necrolysis, a severe cutaneous drug reaction.

The chain carries TRBV4-3 and TRBJ2-5; TCRdb selects TRBD1, and the lack of DNA leaves this call unchecked. The CDR3 runs to 15 residues. Germline loops: CDR1 LGHNA, CDR2 YSLEER. CDR3 sequence reads: CASSQEYRDAETQYF.

V gene TRBV29-1 combines with J gene TRBJ1-1; no DNA is available, so the TRBD1 call from TCRdb remains unchecked. CDR1 SQVTM and CDR2 ANQGSEA come from the germline V gene. The CDR3 length is 14 residues. The CDR3 here is CSVASGQTNTEAFF. Complete variable domain (other parts from reference TRBV29-1 and TRBJ1-1): SAVISQKPSRDICQRGTSLTIQCQVDSQVTMMFWYRQQPGQSLTLIATANQGSEATYESGFVIDKFPISRPNLTFSTLTVSNMSPEDSSIYLCSVASGQTNTEAFFGQGTRLTVV.

Its frequency marks this clonotype as large. The gene calls are TRBV6-2 or TRBV6-3 and TRBJ1-2; TCRdb indicates TRBD1, and absent DNA this call remains unverified. The CDR3 has 15 amino acids. CDR1 is MNHEY, CDR2 SVGEGT, per germline. The CDR3 sequence is CASSGAAAANYGYTF.

The rearrangement links TRBV6-6 to TRBJ2-7; TCRdb reports TRBD1, a call that lacks DNA to check it against. The CDR3 contains 17 residues. CDR1 and CDR2 from the germline V gene are MNHNY and SVGAGI (reference sequence). CDR3 amino acids: CASSISRPDRVTYEQYF.

V and J are TRBV28 and TRBJ2-2; no DNA is available, so the TRBD1 call from TCRdb remains unchecked. Germline V gene data show CDR1 as MDHEN and CDR2 as SYDVKM. The CDR3 length is 16 residues. The CDR3 is CASSSVTGADTGELFF.

V usage is TRBV20-1 and J usage is TRBJ1-2. The V gene's germline CDR1 is DFQATT and CDR2 SNEGSKA (reference sequence). CDR3 length: 14 amino acids. CDR3 region: CSAWDAEANYGHTF.

This clonotype is identified as large from frequency. The chain recombines TRBV6-2 or TRBV6-3 with TRBJ2-7. In germline, CDR1 is MNHEY, CDR2 SVGEGT. CDR3 length: 12 residues. The CDR3 loop is CASSHNRYEQYF.

By frequency, this clonotype is medium-sized (0.01 to 0.1%). The V and J genes are TRBV6-2 or TRBV6-3 and TRBJ2-7. The germline CDR1 and CDR2 sequences are MNHEY and SVGEGT. The CDR3 covers 12 residues. This CDR3 reads CASSSIRYEQYF.

The chain employs TRBV10-2 and TRBJ1-2; lacking DNA, the TRBD1 call made by TCRdb goes unchecked. Germline loops: CDR1 WSHSY, CDR2 SAAADI. The CDR3 spans 13 residues. This CDR3 reads CATWGQGLYGYTF.

The chain links TRBV27 to TRBJ1-4; lacking DNA, the TRBD1 call made by TCRdb goes unchecked. There are 17 residues in the CDR3. Germline CDR1 is MNHEY and CDR2 is SMNVEV (reference sequence). The CDR3 spells CASSGTGVSLGNEKLFF.

J is TRBJ2-7 and V is TRBV27; TCRdb calls TRBD1, which cannot be checked without DNA. This CDR3 has 13 residues. Germline V gene lookup returns CDR1 MNHEY and CDR2 SMNVEV (reference sequence). CDR3 region: CASSLWTGYEQYF.

This sequence joins TRBV27 and TRBJ2-7; the D call from TCRdb, TRBD2, cannot be confirmed without DNA. CDR3 length: 14 amino acids. CDR1 is MNHEY and CDR2 is SMNVEV in the germline V gene (reference sequence). CDR3 sequence reads: CASSSLANPYEQYF.

The chain has TRBV7-9 and TRBJ2-2; the TCRdb call, TRBD2, lacks DNA for checking. The germline V gene has CDR1 SEHNR and CDR2 FQNEAQ (reference sequence). CDR3 length: 17 amino acids. This CDR3 is CASSYPGLAGQGGELFF.

V usage is TRBV7-9 and J usage is TRBJ2-1; without DNA, the TCRdb call of TRBD2 cannot be checked. Germline V gene lookup returns CDR1 SEHNR and CDR2 FQNEAQ (reference sequence). The CDR3 has 15 amino acids. CDR3 sequence reads: CASSLVSGQNNEQFF. The whole variable domain, filled in from reference TRBV7-9 and TRBJ2-1, reads DTGVSQNPRHKITKRGQNVTFRCDPISEHNRLYWYRQTLGQGPEFLTYFQNEAQLEKSRLLSDRFSAERPKGSFSTLEIQRTEQGDSAMYLCASSLVSGQNNEQFFGPGTRLTVL.

The chain links TRBV6-6 to TRBJ2-7; TCRdb reports TRBD1, a call that lacks DNA to check it against. Germline V gene lookup returns CDR1 MNHNY and CDR2 SVGAGI (reference sequence). The CDR3 is made up of 13 amino acids. The CDR3 region is CASSPGTSDEQYF.

The rearrangement links TRBV2 to TRBJ2-7; the D gene TCRdb calls, TRBD1, cannot be checked with no DNA. Germline values: CDR1 SNHLY, CDR2 FYNNEI. The CDR3 spans 17 residues. The CDR3 reads CASSVGQGRRLIDQQYF.